This paragraph covers one TCR delta chain sequence. Its antigen remains unidentified. TCRdb's listed protein matches a much larger clone and diverges from this DNA's translation at residue 15, likely through a read error; the protein shown comes from the DNA. TCRdb called clones from the multiplex PCR reads again using CATT. This sample carries over 90,000 delta-chain clones, 0.98% of them seen once, and the ten largest clones take 9.6%. The CDR3 totals 18 residues. From germline, CDR1 is GEAIGNYY and CDR2 EKD. Flow sorting of PBMC yielded separate Vgamma9/Vdelta2+ and Vdelta2-negative gammadelta T cell populations for bulk repertoire analysis. This entry comes from a study of γδ T cells in repeated Plasmodium falciparum infection. Overall study results and limits: Repeated controlled infections reportedly drove waves of new clonotype selection in Vdelta2-negative, mostly Vdelta1+, gammadelta repertoires.

Specimen: gamma-delta T cells from blood. The TCR comes from a pool of human donors (malaria-infected and uninfected, not separated). The J gene is TRDJ1, the V gene TRDV2; 9 nucleotides line up with TRDD3. TCRdb lists no J gene, so it was determined here by aligning the DNA to germline. The CDR3 is CACDTLSLGDPYTDRLIF. The CDR3 nucleotides are TGTGCCTGTGACACTCTATCACTGGGGGACCCGTACACCGATAGACTCATCTTT.